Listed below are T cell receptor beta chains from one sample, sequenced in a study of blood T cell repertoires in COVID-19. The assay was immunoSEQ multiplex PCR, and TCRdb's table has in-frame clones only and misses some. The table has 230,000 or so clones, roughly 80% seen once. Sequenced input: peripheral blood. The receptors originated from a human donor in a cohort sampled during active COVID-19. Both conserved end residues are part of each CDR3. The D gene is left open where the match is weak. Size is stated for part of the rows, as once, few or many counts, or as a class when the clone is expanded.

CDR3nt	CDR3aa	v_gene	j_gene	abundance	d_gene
TGTGCCAGCAGTGCCAGGGGAGGGGAGACCCAGTACTTC	CASSARGGETQYF	TRBV7-9	TRBJ2-5	-	-
TGTGCCAGCAGGGCTAGCTCCTACGAGCAGTACTTC	CASRASSYEQYF	TRBV6-5	TRBJ2-7	-	-
TGCGCCAGCAGTGAATTAGGGCGGGATCCCCAGAATGAGCAGTTCTTC	CASSELGRDPQNEQFF	TRBV10-2	TRBJ2-1	-	-
TGTGCCAGCTCACCAATCAACCTCCGGACAGGGGATGAAAAACTGTTTTTT	CASSPINLRTGDEKLFF	TRBV18	TRBJ1-4	-	TRBD1
TGCGCCAGCAGCCCCCAGGCTGCAGCCAAAAACATTCAGTACTTC	CASSPQAAAKNIQYF	TRBV4-1	TRBJ2-4	-	-
TGCGCCAGCAGCCAAACGGCGCGGACAGGACAAGAAAAACTGTTTTTT	CASSQTARTGQEKLFF	TRBV4-3	TRBJ1-4	-	TRBD1
TGTGCCAGCAGCGCCACAGGGGGCTTCGGGGGCTACACCTTC	CASSATGGFGGYTF	TRBV9	TRBJ1-2	-	TRBD1
TGTGCCAGCAGCCAAGATCGGGGACTGACCTACAATGAGCAGTTCTTC	CASSQDRGLTYNEQFF	TRBV4-2	TRBJ2-1	-	-
TGTGCCAGCAGCCCAAGGGGGGGGACAGGGTACCACGAGCAGTACTTC	CASSPRGGTGYHEQYF	TRBV7-6	TRBJ2-7	-	TRBD1
TGCGCCAGCACCGGACTACTTAGAAACACCGGGGAGCTGTTTTTT	CASTGLLRNTGELFF	TRBV5-1	TRBJ2-2	-	-
TGTGCCAGCAGCTCGGTAACTTCTGGGGGGGCCGGAAACACCATATATTTT	CASSSVTSGGAGNTIYF	TRBV11-2	TRBJ1-3	-	-
TGCGCCAGCAGCCAAGATACTAGCGGGAGAGGCACCGGGGAGCTGTTTTTT	CASSQDTSGRGTGELFF	TRBV4-3	TRBJ2-2	once	TRBD2
TGTGCCAGCTCACTCGCTAGCGGGAGCCACGAGCAGTACTTC	CASSLASGSHEQYF	TRBV18	TRBJ2-7	-	TRBD2
TGTGCCAGCAGCTTGGGGAGCGACTACGAGCAGTACTTC	CASSLGSDYEQYF	TRBV7-9	TRBJ2-7	-	-